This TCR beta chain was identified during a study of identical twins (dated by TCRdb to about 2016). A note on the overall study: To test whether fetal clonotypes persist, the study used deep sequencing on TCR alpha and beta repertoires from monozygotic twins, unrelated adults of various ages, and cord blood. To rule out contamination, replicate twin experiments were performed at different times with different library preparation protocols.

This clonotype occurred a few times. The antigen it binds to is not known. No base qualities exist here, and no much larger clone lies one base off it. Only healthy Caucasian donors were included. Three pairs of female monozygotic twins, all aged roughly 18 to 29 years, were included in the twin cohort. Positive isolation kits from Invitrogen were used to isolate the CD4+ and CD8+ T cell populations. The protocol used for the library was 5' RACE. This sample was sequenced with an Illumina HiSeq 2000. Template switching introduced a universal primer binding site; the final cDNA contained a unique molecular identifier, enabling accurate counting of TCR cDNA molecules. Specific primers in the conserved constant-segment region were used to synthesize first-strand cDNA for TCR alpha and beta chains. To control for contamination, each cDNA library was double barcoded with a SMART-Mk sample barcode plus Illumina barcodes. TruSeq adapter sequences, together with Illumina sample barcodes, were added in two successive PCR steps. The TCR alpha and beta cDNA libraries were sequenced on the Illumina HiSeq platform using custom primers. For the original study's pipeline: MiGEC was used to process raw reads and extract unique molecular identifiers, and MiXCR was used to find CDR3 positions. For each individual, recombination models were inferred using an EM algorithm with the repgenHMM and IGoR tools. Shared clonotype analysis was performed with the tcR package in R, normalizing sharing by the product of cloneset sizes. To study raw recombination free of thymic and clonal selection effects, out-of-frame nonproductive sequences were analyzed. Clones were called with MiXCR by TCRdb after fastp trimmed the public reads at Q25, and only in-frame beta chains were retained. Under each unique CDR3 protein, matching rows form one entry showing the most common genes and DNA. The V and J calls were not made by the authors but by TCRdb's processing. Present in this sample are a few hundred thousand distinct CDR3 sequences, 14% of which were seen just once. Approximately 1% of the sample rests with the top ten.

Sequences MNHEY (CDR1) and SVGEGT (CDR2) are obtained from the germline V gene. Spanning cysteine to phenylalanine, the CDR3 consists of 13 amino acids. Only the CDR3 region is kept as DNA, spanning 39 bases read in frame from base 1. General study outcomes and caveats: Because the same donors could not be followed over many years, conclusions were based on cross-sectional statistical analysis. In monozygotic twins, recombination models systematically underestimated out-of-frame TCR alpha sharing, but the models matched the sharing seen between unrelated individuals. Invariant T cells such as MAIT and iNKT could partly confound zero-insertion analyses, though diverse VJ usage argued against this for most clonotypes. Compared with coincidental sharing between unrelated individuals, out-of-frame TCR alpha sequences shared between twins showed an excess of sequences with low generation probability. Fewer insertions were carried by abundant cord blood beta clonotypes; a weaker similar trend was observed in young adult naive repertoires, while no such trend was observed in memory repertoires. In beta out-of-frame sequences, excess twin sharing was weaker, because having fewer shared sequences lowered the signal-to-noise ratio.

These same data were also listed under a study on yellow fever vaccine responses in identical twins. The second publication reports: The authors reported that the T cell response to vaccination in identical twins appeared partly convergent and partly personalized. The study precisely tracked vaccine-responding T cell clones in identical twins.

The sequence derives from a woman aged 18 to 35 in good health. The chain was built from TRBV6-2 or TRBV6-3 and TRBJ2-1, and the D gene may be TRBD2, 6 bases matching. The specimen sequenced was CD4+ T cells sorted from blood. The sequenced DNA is TGTGCGGCTCAAGGGACTTTATACAATGAGCAGTTCTTC. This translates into CAAQGTLYNEQFF.